The clone carrying this T cell receptor (beta chain) has just a few counts. This sample is part of a study of blood T cells in healthy people across ages. A sample-barcoded 5' primer and a J-beta primer mix were used in a second PCR of roughly 6 to 11 cycles. TCRdb reprocessed the 5' RACE reads via MiXCR and lists one record per CDR3 protein. The sample lists over 1,500,000 distinct CDR3 sequences, more than 35% occurring once. The sample consisted of blood. This receptor was identified in a human donor in good health.

CDR3 DNA sequence: TGCAGCGTTGTACCGGGGGTGGGGGACTATGGCTACACCTTC. Translated, it gives CSVVPGVGDYGYTF. The chain uses TRBV29-1 and TRBJ1-2, with D possibly TRBD1 on 5 matching bases. The length of the CDR3 is 14 residues. CDR1 and CDR2 from the germline V gene are SQVTM and ANQGSEA. The ends were cut back, 4 bases at V and 3 bases at J, with 15 bases in the middle.